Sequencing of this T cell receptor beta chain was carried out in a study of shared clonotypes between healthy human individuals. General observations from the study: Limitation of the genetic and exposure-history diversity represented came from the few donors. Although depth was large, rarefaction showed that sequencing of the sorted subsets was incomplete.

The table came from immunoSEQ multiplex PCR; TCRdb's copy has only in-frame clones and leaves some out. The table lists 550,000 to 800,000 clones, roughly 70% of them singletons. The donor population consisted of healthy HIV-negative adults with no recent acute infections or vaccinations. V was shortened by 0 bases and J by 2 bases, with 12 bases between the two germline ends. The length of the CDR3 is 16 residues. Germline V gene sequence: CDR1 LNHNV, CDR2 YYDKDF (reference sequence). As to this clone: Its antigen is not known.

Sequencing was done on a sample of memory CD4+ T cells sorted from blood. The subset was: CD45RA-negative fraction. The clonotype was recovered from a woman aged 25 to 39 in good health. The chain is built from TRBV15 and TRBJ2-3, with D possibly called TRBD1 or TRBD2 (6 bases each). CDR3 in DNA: TGTGCCACCAGCAGAGACTGGCGGGACAACACAGATACGCAGTATTTT. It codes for CATSRDWRDNTDTQYF.